Below, one T cell receptor (beta chain) is given with its context. Its binding antigen is unknown. Base qualities are missing; no much larger clone stands one base away. This sample is part of a study of PD-1 blockade in mismatch repair-deficient tumors (TCRdb year 2017). With regard to the full study: Between late 2013 and September 2016, roughly 78 consecutive patients with around twelve mismatch repair-deficient cancer types, all previously treated and progressing, were enrolled in the trial. Tumor-associated T cell clones were tracked in the peripheral blood of patients responding to PD-1 blockade by deep sequencing of TCR CDR3 regions.

For every enrolled patient, mismatch repair deficiency was confirmed by either polymerase chain reaction or immunohistochemistry. A few patients who responded to pembrolizumab therapy underwent TCR sequencing. The phase II trial prospectively evaluated PD-1 blockade with pembrolizumab in advanced mismatch repair-deficient cancers, independent of tissue of origin. Peripheral blood T cell samples were collected serially, before PD-1 blockade began and at several time points afterward. The timing of each blood sample was reported as weeks after the first dose of pembrolizumab. Library construction relied on the immunoSEQ multiplex PCR assay. TCRdb retrieved this table from immuneACCESS and kept in-frame rearrangements only. Not all clones are present; in checked studies, unresolved V genes account for under half, and no reason is known for the remainder. This sample has tens of thousands of clones in its table, and 75% to 85% of those were observed once. The ten largest make up under 25% of the sample.

The CDR3 goes from the cysteine to the phenylalanine over 16 residues. The CDR3 DNA has 48 bases and is translated from base 1. For this chain, trimming is 5 bases at the V end and 5 bases at the J end, and the number of junction bases without a gene match is 6. The germline V gene encodes CDR1 SGHTA and CDR2 FQGNSA. Findings and caveats that apply to the study as a whole: Rapid expansion after pembrolizumab followed by contraction, generally before radiologic responses, was shown by tumor-resident clones, which were often undetectable in blood before treatment.

Here the sequenced sample was peripheral blood, taken 4 weeks after starting pembrolizumab. The sequence derives from an adult with mismatch repair-deficient cancer. This chain is built from TRBV7-2 and TRBJ2-5, with TRBD2 identical over 15 junction bases. Here the CDR3 is given as CASSRGLAGGEETQYF. The base sequence is TGTGCCAGCAGCCGAGGACTAGCGGGAGGGGAGGAGACCCAGTACTTC.